Below, one TCR beta chain is given with its context. CDR3 length equals 15 residues. Germline V gene sequence: CDR1 SGHTS, CDR2 YDEGEE. Trimming removed 2 bases at V and 3 bases at J, with 11 bases between. The sample is drawn from a study of blood T cell repertoires in COVID-19. At the level of the study: Material from acute and convalescent COVID-19 was sourced from the United States, Italy and Spain. PBMCs, B-cell-depleted T cells, or T cells provided the cDNA or gDNA that made up the material.

Individuals drawn from 24 US areas were about 18 to 90 years old. Recovered Cohort 3 donors showed two negative PCRs, clearance, or symptom resolution. The assay was immunoSEQ multiplex PCR, and TCRdb's table has in-frame clones only and misses some. The data hold about 140,000 clones, with roughly 79% observed a single time. The V and J genes are TRBV5-8 and TRBJ1-4; D possibly corresponds to TRBD1 (6 bases). The TCR comes from a woman between 50 and 59 years old who had recovered from COVID-19. Sample: PBMCs or T cells enriched from blood (not recorded which). The CDR3 DNA is TGTGCCAGCAGCTTCCAGGGACAACCTAATGAAAAACTGTTTTTT. The encoded protein is CASSFQGQPNEKLFF.